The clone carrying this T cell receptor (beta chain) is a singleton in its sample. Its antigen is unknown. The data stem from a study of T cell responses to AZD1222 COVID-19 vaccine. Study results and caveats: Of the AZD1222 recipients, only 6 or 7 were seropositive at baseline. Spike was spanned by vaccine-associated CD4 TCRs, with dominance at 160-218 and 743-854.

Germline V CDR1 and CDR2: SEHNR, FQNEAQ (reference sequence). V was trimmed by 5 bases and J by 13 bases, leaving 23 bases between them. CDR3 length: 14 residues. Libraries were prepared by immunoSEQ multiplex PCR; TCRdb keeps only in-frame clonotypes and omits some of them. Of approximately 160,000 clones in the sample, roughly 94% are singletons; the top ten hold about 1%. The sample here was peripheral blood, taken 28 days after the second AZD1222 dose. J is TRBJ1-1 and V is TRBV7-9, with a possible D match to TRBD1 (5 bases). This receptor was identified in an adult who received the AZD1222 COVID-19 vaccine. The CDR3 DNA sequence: TGTGCCAGCAGCCCTAGGCGTCCAGGGCAGTTTCATTTCTTT. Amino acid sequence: CASSPRRPGQFHFF.